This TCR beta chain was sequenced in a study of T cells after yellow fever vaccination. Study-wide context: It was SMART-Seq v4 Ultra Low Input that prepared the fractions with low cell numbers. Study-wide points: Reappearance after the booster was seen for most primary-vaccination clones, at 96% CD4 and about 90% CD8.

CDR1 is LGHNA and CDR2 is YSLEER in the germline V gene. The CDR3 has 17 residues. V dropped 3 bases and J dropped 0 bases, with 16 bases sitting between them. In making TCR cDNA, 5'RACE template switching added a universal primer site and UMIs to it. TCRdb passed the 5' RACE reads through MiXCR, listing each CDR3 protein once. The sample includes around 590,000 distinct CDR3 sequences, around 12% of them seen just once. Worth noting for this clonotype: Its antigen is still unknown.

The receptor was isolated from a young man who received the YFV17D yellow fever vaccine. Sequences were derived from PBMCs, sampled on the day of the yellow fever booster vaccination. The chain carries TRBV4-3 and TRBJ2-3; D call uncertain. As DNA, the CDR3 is TGCGCCAGCAGCCAGACCTCGGAAGGGTTCAGCACAGATACGCAGTATTTT. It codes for CASSQTSEGFSTDTQYF.